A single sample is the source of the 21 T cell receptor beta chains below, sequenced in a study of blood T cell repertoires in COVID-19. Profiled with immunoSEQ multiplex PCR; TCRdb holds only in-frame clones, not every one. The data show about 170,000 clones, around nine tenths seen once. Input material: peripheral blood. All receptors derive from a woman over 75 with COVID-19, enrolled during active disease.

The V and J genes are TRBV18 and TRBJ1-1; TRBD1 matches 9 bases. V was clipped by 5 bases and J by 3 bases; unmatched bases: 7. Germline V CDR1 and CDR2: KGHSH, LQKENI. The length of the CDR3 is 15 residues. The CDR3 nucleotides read TGTGCCAGCTCAGCAACAGGGGGCAGGGACACTGAAGCTTTCTTT. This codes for CASSATGGRDTEAFF.

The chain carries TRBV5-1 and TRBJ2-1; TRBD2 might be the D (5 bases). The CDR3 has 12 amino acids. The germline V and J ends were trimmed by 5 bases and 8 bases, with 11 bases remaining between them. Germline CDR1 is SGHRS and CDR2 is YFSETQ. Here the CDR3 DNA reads TGCGCCAGCAGACGGGGTGGCGATGAGCAGTTCTTC. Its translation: CASRRGGDEQFF. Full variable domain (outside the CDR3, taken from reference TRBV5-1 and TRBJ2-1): KAGVTQTPRYLIKTRGQQVTLSCSPISGHRSVSWYQQTPGQGLQFLFEYFSETQRNKGNFPGRFSGRQFSNSRSEMNVSTLELGDSALYLCASRRGGDEQFFGPGTRLTVL.

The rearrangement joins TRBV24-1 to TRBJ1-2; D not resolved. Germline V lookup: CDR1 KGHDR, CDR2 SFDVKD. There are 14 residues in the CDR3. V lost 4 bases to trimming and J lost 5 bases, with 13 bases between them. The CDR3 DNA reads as TGTGCCACCAGTGACCCCTGGTCGGGATATGGCTACACCTTC. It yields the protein CATSDPWSGYGYTF.

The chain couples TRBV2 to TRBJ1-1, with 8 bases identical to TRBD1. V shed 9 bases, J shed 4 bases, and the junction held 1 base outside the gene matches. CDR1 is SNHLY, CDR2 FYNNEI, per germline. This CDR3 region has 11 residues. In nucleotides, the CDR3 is TGTGCCAGGACAGGGGTCACTGAAGCTTTCTTT. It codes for CARTGVTEAFF.

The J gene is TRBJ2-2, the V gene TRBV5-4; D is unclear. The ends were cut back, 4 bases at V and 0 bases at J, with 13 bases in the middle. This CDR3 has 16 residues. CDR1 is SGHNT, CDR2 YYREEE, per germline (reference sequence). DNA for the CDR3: TGTGCCAGCAGCACTGGTGCACTCTCGAACACCGGGGAGCTGTTTTTT. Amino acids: CASSTGALSNTGELFF. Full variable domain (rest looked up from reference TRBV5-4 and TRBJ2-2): ETGVTQSPTHLIKTRGQQVTLRCSSQSGHNTVSWYQQALGQGPQFIFQYYREEENGRGNFPPRFSGLQFPNYSSELNVNALELDDSALYLCASSTGALSNTGELFFGEGSRLTVL.

Written as DNA, the CDR3 is TGTGCCAGCAGCTTAGTGGCAGTTACCCTTAACACTGAAGCTTTCTTT. Translated, it gives CASSLVAVTLNTEAFF. The gene calls are TRBV7-2 and TRBJ1-1; no clear D gene. Trimming shortened V by 1 base and J by 2 bases, and 14 bases separated the two germline ends. Germline V gene lookup returns CDR1 SGHTA and CDR2 FQGNSA. CDR3 length equals 16 residues.

The DNA for the CDR3 is TGTGCCAGCAGTGGGACTAGGGGGCTGCGCATGGCGGAGACCCAGTACTTC. It specifies CASSGTRGLRMAETQYF. The rearrangement links TRBV28 to TRBJ2-5, with D perhaps matching TRBD2 (8 bases). V lost 5 bases and J lost 5, with 24 bases in between. CDR1 is MDHEN, CDR2 SYDVKM, per germline. This CDR3 is built from 17 residues.

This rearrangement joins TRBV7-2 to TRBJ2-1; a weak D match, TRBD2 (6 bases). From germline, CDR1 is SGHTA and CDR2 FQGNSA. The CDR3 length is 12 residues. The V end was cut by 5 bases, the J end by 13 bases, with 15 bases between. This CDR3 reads CASSPDRTTQFF. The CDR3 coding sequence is TGTGCCAGCAGCCCCGACCGGACTACTCAGTTCTTC. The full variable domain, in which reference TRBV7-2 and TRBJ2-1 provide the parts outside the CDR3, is GAGVSQSPSNKVTEKGKDVELRCDPISGHTALYWYRQSLGQGLEFLIYFQGNSAPDKSGLPSDRFSAERTGGSVSTLTIQRTQQEDSAVYLCASSPDRTTQFFGPGTRLTVL.

Here the CDR3 DNA reads TGTGCCAGTAGCCTTACACCGACAGGGTCGAGCACAGATACGCAGTATTTT. This codes for CASSLTPTGSSTDTQYF. V gene TRBV19 combines with J gene TRBJ2-3; 7 bases map to TRBD1. The germline CDR1 and CDR2 sequences are LNHDA and SQIVND (reference sequence). Trimming removed 6 bases from V and 0 bases from J; junction bases left unmatched: 12. This CDR3 has 17 amino acids.

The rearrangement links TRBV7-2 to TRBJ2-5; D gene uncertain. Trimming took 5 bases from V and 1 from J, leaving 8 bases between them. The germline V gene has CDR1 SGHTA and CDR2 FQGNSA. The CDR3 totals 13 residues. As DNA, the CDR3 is TGTGCCAGCAGCCTAATCTTCCAAGAGACCCAGTACTTC. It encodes CASSLIFQETQYF.

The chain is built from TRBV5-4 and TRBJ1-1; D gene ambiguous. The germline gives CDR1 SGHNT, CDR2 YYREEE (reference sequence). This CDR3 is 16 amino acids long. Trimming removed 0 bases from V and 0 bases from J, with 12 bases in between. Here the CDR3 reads CASSLEGGRMNTEAFF. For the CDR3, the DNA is TGTGCCAGCAGCTTGGAGGGAGGACGGATGAACACTGAAGCTTTCTTT.

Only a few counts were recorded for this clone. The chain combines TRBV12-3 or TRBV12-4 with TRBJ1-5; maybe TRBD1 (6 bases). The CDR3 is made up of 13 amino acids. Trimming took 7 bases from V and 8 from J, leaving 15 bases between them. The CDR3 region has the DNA TGTGCCAGCACCGTGGACAGTTTTAAGCCCCAGCATTTT. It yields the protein CASTVDSFKPQHF.

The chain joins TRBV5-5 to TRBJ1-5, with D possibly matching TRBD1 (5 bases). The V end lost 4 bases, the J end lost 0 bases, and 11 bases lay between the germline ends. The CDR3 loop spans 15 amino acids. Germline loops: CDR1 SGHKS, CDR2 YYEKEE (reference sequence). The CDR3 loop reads CASSIGHNSNQPQHF. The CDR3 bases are TGTGCCAGCAGCATCGGACACAATAGCAATCAGCCCCAGCATTTT.

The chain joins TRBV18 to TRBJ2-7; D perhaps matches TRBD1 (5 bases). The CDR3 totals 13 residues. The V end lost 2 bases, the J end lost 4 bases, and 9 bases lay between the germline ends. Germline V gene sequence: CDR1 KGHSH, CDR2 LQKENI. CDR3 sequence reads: CASSPKGSYEQYF. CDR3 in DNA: TGTGCCAGCTCACCAAAGGGGTCTTACGAGCAGTACTTC.

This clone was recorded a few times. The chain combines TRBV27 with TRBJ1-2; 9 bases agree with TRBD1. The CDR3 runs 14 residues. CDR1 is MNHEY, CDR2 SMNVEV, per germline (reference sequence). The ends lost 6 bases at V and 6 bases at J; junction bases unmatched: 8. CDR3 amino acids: CASRRGTGYDGYTF. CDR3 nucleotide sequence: TGTGCCAGCAGGCGGGGGACAGGGTATGATGGCTACACCTTC.

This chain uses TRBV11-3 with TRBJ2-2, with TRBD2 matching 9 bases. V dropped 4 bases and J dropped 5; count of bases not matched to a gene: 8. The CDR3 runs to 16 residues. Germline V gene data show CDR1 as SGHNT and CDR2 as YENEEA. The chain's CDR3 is CASSSRSLAGTGELFF. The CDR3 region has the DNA TGTGCCAGCAGCTCTAGGAGTCTAGCGGGAACCGGGGAGCTGTTTTTT. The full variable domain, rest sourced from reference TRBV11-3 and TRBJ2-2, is EAGVVQSPRYKIIEKKQPVAFWCNPISGHNTLYWYLQNLGQGPELLIRYENEEAVDDSQLPKDRFSAERLKGVDSTLKIQPAELGDSAVYLCASSSRSLAGTGELFFGEGSRLTVL.

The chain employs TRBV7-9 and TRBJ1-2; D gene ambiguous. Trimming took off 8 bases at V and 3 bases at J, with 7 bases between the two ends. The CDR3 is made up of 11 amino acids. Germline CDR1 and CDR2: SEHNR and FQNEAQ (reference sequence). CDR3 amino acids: CASEQDYGYTF. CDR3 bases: TGTGCCAGCGAACAAGACTATGGCTACACCTTC.

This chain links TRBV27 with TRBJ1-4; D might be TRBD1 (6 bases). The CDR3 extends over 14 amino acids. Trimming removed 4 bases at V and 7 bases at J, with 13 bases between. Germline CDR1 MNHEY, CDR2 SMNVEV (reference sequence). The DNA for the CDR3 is TGTGCCAGCAGTTCCTTGGGGGCGGGTGAAAAACTGTTTTTT. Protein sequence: CASSSLGAGEKLFF.

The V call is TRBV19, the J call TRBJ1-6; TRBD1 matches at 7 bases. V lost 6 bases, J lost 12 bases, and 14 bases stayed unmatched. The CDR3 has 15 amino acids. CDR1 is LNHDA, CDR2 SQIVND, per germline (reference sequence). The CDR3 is CASRPDRSTTLPLHF. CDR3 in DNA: TGTGCCAGTAGGCCGGACAGGTCGACCACGTTACCCCTCCACTTT.

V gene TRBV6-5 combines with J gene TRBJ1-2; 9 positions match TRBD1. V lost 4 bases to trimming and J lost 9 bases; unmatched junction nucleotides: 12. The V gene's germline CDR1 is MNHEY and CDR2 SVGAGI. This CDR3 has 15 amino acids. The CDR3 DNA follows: TGTGCCAGCAGTTTCAAGCCGGGACAGGGTATCCGCTACACCTTC. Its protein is CASSFKPGQGIRYTF.

CDR3 coding DNA: TGTGCCAGCAGTGCAGACAGGGGATACCAGCCCCAGCATTTT. This translates into CASSADRGYQPQHF. The chain has TRBV6-2 or TRBV6-3 and TRBJ1-5; 8 bases are a match to TRBD1. CDR3 size: 14 residues. V gave up 5 bases and J gave up 7 bases; unmatched junction bases: 7. From germline, CDR1 is MNHEY and CDR2 SVGEGT.